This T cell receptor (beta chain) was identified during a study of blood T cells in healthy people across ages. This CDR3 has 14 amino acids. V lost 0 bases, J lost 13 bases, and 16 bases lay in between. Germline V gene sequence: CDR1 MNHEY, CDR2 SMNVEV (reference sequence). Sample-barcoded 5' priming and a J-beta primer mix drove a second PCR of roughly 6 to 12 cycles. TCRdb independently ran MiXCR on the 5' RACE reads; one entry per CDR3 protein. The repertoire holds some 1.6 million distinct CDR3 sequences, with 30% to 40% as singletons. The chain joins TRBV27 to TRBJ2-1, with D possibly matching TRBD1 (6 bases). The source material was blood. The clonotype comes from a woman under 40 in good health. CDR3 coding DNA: TGTGCCAGCAGTTTATCACTTCCCCCGGGACAACAGTTCTTC. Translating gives CASSLSLPPGQQFF.